What follows is one T cell receptor (beta chain) and its context. Antigen specificity is unknown. The germline V gene has CDR1 SGHAT and CDR2 FQNNGV. CDR3 length: 12 residues. V lost 3 bases and J 9 bases, leaving 9 bases between the germline ends. This specimen comes from a study of cytomegalovirus exposure and HLA in healthy donors. Study-level findings and limits: A later analysis found that most CMV-associated TCR beta chains appeared HLA-restricted. The study dropped some indistinguishable V segments, TRBV6-2 and TRBV6-3 among them. Common viral pathogens seemed to be connected with several of the most significant clusters, according to a later analysis.

The PCR used 60 Vbeta and 13 Jbeta primers. Per the original methods: There were about 86 million unique TCR beta chains by a later count, and around 10 million of them were shared. Measured with immunoSEQ multiplex PCR; TCRdb has only the in-frame clones, and not every one. Clone size and the V and J calls come from that table; the DNA yielded D and trimming. The sample records under 120,000 clones, around 79% being singletons. The genes are TRBV11-2 and TRBJ2-1; weak D call: TRBD2 (5 bases). The sample consisted of PBMCs. The source of this sequence is a woman between 40 and 55 years old in good health and CMV-seronegative. DNA for the CDR3: TGTGCCAGCAGCTTCCGGGGTGGTGAGCAGTTCTTC. Translating gives CASSFRGGEQFF.